This T cell receptor beta chain was captured in a study of tumor-infiltrating lymphocytes in oesophageal squamous cell carcinoma. Each CDR3 protein gets one entry after TCRdb re-called the PCR reads with MiXCR. Counted here are approximately 9,600 distinct CDR3 sequences, about 54% occurring once; the ten biggest clones make up about 39%. The germline CDR1 and CDR2 sequences are SGHDT and YYEEEE. V was pared by 0 bases and J by 2 bases, with 4 bases of the junction left unmatched. CDR3 size: 16 residues. The chain carries TRBV5-6 and TRBJ2-3, with 9 bases that match TRBD2. The sequence came from a female donor with esophageal squamous cell carcinoma. Sequenced input: esophageal tumor tissue. This chain's CDR3 is CASSLGLAVPTDTQYF. CDR3 in DNA: TGTGCCAGCAGCTTGGGACTAGCGGTTCCCACAGATACGCAGTATTTT.